The T cell receptor (beta chain) described here comes from a study of T cell responses to AZD1222 COVID-19 vaccine. A note on this clone: Antigen specificity is unknown.

Germline CDR1 is MDHEN and CDR2 is SYDVKM. Deletions cut 6 bases from V and 4 bases from J, with 13 bases between. CDR3 length equals 13 residues. Findings and caveats of the study: Spike was spanned by vaccine-associated CD4 TCRs, with dominance at 160-218 and 743-854. Nearly half of spike-specific TCRs reportedly go after variant regions that carry no mutations. Baseline testing showed seropositivity in only six AZD1222 recipients.

Only in-frame clones appear in the TCRdb table, and some are missing; sequencing was by immunoSEQ multiplex PCR. The sample records over 150,000 clones, roughly nine tenths being singletons. The V gene is TRBV28, the J gene TRBJ2-7, with D perhaps TRBD1 (5 bases). The receptor's source is an adult who received the AZD1222 COVID-19 vaccine. The sequenced sample was peripheral blood, obtained 28 days after the second AZD1222 dose. The CDR3, as DNA: TGTGCCAGCAGCGGCAGGGATCGGTACGAGCAGTACTTC. It specifies CASSGRDRYEQYF. The full variable domain, in which reference TRBV28 and TRBJ2-7 provide the parts outside the CDR3, is DVKVTQSSRYLVKRTGEKVFLECVQDMDHENMFWYRQDPGLGLRLIYFSYDVKMKEKGDIPEGYSVSREKKERFSLILESASTNQTSMYLCASSGRDRYEQYFGPGTRLTVT.